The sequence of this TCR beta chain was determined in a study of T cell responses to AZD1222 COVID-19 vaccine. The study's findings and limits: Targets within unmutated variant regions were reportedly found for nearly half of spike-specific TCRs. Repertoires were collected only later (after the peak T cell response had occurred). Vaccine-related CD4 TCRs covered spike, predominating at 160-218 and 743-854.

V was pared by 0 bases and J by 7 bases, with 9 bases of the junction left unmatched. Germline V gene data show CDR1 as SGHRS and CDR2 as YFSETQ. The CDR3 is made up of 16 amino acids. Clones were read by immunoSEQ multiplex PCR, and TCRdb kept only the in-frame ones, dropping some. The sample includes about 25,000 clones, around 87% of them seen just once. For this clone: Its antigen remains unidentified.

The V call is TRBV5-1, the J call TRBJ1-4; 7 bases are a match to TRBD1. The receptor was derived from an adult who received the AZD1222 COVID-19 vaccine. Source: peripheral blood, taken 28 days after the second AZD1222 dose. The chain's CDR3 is CASSLGSQGLAEKLFF. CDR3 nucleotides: TGCGCCAGCAGCTTGGGCTCACAGGGGTTGGCTGAAAAACTGTTTTTT.